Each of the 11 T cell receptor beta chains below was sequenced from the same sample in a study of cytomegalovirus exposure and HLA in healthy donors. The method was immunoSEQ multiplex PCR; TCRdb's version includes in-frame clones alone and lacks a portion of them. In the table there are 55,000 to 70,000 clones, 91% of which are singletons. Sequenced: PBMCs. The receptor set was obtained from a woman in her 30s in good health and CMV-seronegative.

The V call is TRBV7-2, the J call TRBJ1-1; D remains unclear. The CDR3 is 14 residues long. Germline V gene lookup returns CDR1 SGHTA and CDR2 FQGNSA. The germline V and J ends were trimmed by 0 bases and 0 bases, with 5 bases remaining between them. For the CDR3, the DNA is TGTGCCAGCAGCTTAGCACAGTTGAACACTGAAGCTTTCTTT. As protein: CASSLAQLNTEAFF.

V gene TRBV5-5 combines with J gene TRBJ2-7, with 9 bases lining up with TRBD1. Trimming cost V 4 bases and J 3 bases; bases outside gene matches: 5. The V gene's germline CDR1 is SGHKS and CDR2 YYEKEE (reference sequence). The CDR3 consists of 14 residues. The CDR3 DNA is TGTGCCAGCAGCCCCGGGACAGGGCTCTACGAGCAGTACTTC. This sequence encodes CASSPGTGLYEQYF. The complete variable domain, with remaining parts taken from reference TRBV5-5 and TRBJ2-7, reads DAGVTQSPTHLIKTRGQQVTLRCSPISGHKSVSWYQQVLGQGPQFIFQYYEKEERGRGNFPDRFSARQFPNYSSELNVNALLLGDSALYLCASSPGTGLYEQYFGPGTRLTVT.

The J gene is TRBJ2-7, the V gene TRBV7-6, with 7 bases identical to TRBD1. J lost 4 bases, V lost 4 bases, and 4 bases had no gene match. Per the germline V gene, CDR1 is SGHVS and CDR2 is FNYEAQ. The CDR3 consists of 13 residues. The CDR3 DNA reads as TGTGCCAGCAGCTCCCAACAGGGGTACGAGCAGTACTTC. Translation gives CASSSQQGYEQYF.

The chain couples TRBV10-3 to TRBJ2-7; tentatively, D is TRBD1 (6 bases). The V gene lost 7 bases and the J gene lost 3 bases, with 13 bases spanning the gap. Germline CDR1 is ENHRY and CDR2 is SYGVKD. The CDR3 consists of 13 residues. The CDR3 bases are TGTGCCATCAAGCAGGGGCGAGACTACGAGCAGTACTTC. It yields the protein CAIKQGRDYEQYF.

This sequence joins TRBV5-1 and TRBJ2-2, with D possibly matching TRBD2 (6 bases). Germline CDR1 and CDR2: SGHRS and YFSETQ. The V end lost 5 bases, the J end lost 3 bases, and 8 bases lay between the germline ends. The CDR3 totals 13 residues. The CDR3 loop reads CASRGTDTGELFF. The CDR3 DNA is TGCGCCAGCAGGGGGACTGACACCGGGGAGCTGTTTTTT.

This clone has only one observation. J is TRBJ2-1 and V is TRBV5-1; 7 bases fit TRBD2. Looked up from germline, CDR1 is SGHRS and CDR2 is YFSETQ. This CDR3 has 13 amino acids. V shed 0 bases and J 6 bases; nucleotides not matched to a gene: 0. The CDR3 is CASSLASGNEQFF. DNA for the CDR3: TGCGCCAGCAGCTTGGCTAGCGGCAATGAGCAGTTCTTC.

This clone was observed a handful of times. The CDR3, as DNA: TGTGCCAGCAGCTCACTCGAGCGCCACAATGAGCAGTTCTTC. Protein: CASSSLERHNEQFF. The rearrangement joins TRBV7-3 to TRBJ2-1; the D is unclear. The CDR3 is made up of 14 amino acids. V was clipped by 4 bases and J by 5 bases, with 12 bases between them. Germline assignment: CDR1 SGHTA and CDR2 FQGTGA.

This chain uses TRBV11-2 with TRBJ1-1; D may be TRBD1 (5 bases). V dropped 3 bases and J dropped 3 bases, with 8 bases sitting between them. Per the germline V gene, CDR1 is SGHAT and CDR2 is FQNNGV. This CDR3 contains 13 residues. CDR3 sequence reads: CASSFQGDTEAFF. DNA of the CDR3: TGTGCCAGCAGCTTTCAGGGTGACACTGAAGCTTTCTTT.

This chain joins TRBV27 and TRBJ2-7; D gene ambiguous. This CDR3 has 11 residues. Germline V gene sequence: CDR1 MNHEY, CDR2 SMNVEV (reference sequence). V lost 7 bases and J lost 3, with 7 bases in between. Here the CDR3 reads CASISGYEQYF. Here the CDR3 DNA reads TGTGCCAGCATCTCCGGCTACGAGCAGTACTTC.

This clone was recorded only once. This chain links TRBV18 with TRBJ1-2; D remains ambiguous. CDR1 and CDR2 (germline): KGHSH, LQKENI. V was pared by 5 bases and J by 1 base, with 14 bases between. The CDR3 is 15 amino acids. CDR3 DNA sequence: TGTGCCAGCTCATCCGGGATGGAGGGTAACTATGGCTACACCTTC. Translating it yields CASSSGMEGNYGYTF. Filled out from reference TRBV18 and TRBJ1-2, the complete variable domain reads NAGVMQNPRHLVRRRGQEARLRCSPMKGHSHVYWYRQLPEEGLKFMVYLQKENIIDESGMPKERFSAEFPKEGPSILRIQQVVRGDSAAYFCASSSGMEGNYGYTFGSGTRLTVV.

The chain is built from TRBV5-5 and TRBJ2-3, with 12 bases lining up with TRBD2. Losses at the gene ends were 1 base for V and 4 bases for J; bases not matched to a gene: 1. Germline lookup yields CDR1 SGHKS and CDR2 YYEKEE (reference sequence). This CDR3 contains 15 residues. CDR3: CASSLTSGRPDTQYF. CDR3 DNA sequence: TGTGCCAGCAGCTTGACTAGCGGGAGGCCAGATACGCAGTATTTT.